This entry lists 19 T cell receptor beta chains sequenced from one sample in a study of identical twins. TCRdb re-analysed the 5' RACE reads in MiXCR, keeping a single row per CDR3 protein. The table shows roughly 700,000 distinct CDR3 sequences, with 8.6% occurring only once. This sample also belongs to another study, concerning yellow fever vaccine responses in identical twins.

The sample taken for sequencing was PBMCs. These receptors were obtained from a woman aged 18-29 years in good health.

This clonotype was seen at least ten times. V gene TRBV29-1 combines with J gene TRBJ2-7; the match to TRBD1 covers 8 bases. The trim removed 1 base at V and 7 bases at J, leaving 12 bases unmatched. CDR1 and CDR2 from the germline V gene are SQVTM and ANQGSEA. The CDR3 contains 15 residues. CDR3 bases: TGCAGCGTTGAAGTCCCCGGGACAGGCTCGTTTGAGCAGTACTTC. Protein product: CSVEVPGTGSFEQYF.

The sample holds many counts of this clonotype. The rearrangement uses TRBV11-2 and TRBJ2-5; D gene uncertain. The CDR3 sequence is 13 residues long. Per the germline V gene, CDR1 is SGHAT and CDR2 is FQNNGV. Trimming removed 8 bases at V and 3 bases at J, with 13 bases between. The CDR3: CASGLGSEETQYF. CDR3 nucleotides: TGTGCCAGCGGCCTCGGTTCGGAAGAGACCCAGTACTTC.

The gene calls are TRBV6-1 and TRBJ2-1; possible D gene TRBD2, 6 bases. Between the trimmed V and J ends, which lost 6 bases and 3 bases, there was a span of 9 bases. The CDR3 contains 13 residues. CDR1 and CDR2 from the germline V gene are MNHNS and SASEGT. CDR3 nucleotides: TGTGCCAGCAGAGGACTAAACTACAATGAGCAGTTCTTC. It translates to CASRGLNYNEQFF.

The genes are TRBV4-3 and TRBJ2-7; D is ambiguous. Per the germline V gene, CDR1 is LGHNA and CDR2 is YSLEER. This CDR3 has 15 amino acids. V lost 0 bases and J 4 bases, leaving 13 bases between the germline ends. In nucleotides, the CDR3 is TGCGCCAGCAGCCAAGATTTAGGCAGCCCGTACGAGCAGTACTTC. Translated: CASSQDLGSPYEQYF.

This clonotype was picked up a small number of times. The chain employs TRBV6-1 and TRBJ2-7, with 7 positions matching TRBD2. Germline V gene lookup returns CDR1 MNHNS and CDR2 SASEGT. V was clipped by 7 bases and J by 6 bases; unmatched bases: 12. The CDR3 is 14 amino acids. CDR3 sequence (DNA): TGTGCCAGCATCCCCTGGGGGGGAGGAGGCGAGCAGTACTTC. It codes for CASIPWGGGGEQYF.

This clonotype was picked up a small number of times. The rearrangement joins TRBV11-1 to TRBJ2-2, with 10 bases that match TRBD1. The V and J ends lost 5 bases and 0 bases, in that order; junction bases with no gene match: 9. Germline V gives CDR1 SGHAT, CDR2 FQDESV (reference sequence). CDR3 length: 18 residues. The CDR3 is CASSRDRGYAPNTGELFF. CDR3 DNA: TGTGCCAGCAGCCGGGACAGGGGATACGCTCCGAACACCGGGGAGCTGTTTTTT. Based on the CDR3 plus reference TRBV11-1 and TRBJ2-2, the full variable domain is EAEVAQSPRYKITEKSQAVAFWCDPISGHATLYWYRQILGQGPELLVQFQDESVVDDSQLPKDRFSAERLKGVDSTLKIQPAELGDSAMYLCASSRDRGYAPNTGELFFGEGSRLTVL.

This clonotype occurred many times. The CDR3 DNA is TGTGCCAGCAGCTTGCGACCAGAACGATTCTACAATGAGCAGTTCTTC. This translates into CASSLRPERFYNEQFF. The V gene is TRBV5-6, the J gene TRBJ2-1, with unresolved D. Germline lookup yields CDR1 SGHDT and CDR2 YYEEEE. V lost 1 base, J lost 3 bases, and 14 bases lay in between. The CDR3 has 16 amino acids.

The chain joins TRBV5-1 to TRBJ2-7; D is perhaps TRBD1 (6 bases). Between the trimmed V and J ends, which lost 0 bases and 3 bases, there was a span of 16 bases. This CDR3 has 16 amino acids. CDR1 is SGHRS and CDR2 is YFSETQ in the germline V gene. The CDR3 spells CASSLADRRNFYEQYF. The CDR3 DNA reads as TGCGCCAGCAGCTTGGCCGACAGGCGGAACTTCTACGAGCAGTACTTC.

This clonotype was counted a few times. This chain joins TRBV6-5 and TRBJ2-4; no clear D gene. The CDR3 is 14 amino acids. V lost 0 bases to trimming and J lost 3 bases, with 6 bases between them. Germline CDR1 is MNHEY and CDR2 is SVGAGI. The CDR3 sequence: CASSYSGLKNIQYF. DNA of the CDR3: TGTGCCAGCAGTTACTCCGGGCTCAAAAACATTCAGTACTTC.

This clonotype was recorded a few times. The chain employs TRBV25-1 and TRBJ1-4, with TRBD1 matching over 8 bases. Germline V gene sequence: CDR1 MGHDK, CDR2 SYGVNS. V shed 5 bases and J 7 bases; nucleotides not matched to a gene: 9. The CDR3 is made up of 15 amino acids. The CDR3 sequence is CASSRQDREGEKLFF. The CDR3 coding sequence is TGTGCCAGCAGTAGACAGGACAGGGAAGGTGAAAAACTGTTTTTT.

V and J are TRBV27 and TRBJ2-5, with 7 bases fitting TRBD2. This CDR3 spans 16 amino acids. J lost 0 bases, V lost 3 bases, and 7 bases had no gene match. The germline V gene encodes CDR1 MNHEY and CDR2 SMNVEV (reference sequence). As DNA, the CDR3 is TGTGCCAGCAGTTTCGGCCTAGCGGACAACCAAGAGACCCAGTACTTC. Translation: CASSFGLADNQETQYF.

This clonotype was counted many times. V and J are TRBV20-1 and TRBJ2-4; no firm D call. Trimming left V 3 bases short and J 3 bases short, with 12 bases between. Germline-derived CDR1 and CDR2 are DFQATT and SNEGSKA (reference sequence). The CDR3 covers 14 residues. In DNA, the CDR3 is TGCAGTGCTAGGACACAGAAAATCAAAAACATTCAGTACTTC. This translates into CSARTQKIKNIQYF.

This clonotype was counted at least ten times. As DNA, the CDR3 is TGTGCCAGCAGCAGACCCACAGATACGCAGTATTTT. This translates into CASSRPTDTQYF. The chain is built from TRBV12-3 or TRBV12-4 and TRBJ2-3; the D is unclear. V lost 6 bases and J lost 2, with 6 bases in between. This CDR3 has 12 amino acids.

This clonotype was observed a handful of times. The chain is built from TRBV14 and TRBJ1-2; TRBD1 might be the D (5 bases). This CDR3 contains 16 residues. Trimming pared 1 base from V and 2 bases from J, leaving 14 bases between. Looked up from germline, CDR1 is SGHDN and CDR2 is FVKESK. The CDR3 here is CASSQGVAGLNYGYTF. The CDR3 bases are TGTGCCAGCAGCCAAGGTGTCGCAGGGTTGAACTATGGCTACACCTTC.

The rearrangement links TRBV12-3 or TRBV12-4 to TRBJ2-7; TRBD1 matches at 8 bases. V lost 6 bases, J lost 2 bases, and 9 bases stayed unmatched. The CDR3 extends over 15 amino acids. The CDR3 nucleotides are TGTGCCAGCAGCATGGCAGGGGGCTTCACCTACGAGCAGTACTTC. Translated, it gives CASSMAGGFTYEQYF.

The chain joins TRBV5-5 to TRBJ1-2, with TRBD1 identical over 8 bases. CDR3 length: 14 amino acids. J gave up 8 bases and V 0 bases, and 6 bases lay outside the gene matches. The V gene's germline CDR1 is SGHKS and CDR2 YYEKEE (reference sequence). In DNA form, the CDR3 reads TGTGCCAGCAGCTTGGCCCAGGGGGCCGAAGGCTACACCTTC. This codes for CASSLAQGAEGYTF.

In regard to this clonotype: At one of its ends the junction is not consistent with the germline gene, which may arise from a read error. This chain joins TRBV29-1 and TRBJ2-7; the D gene is possibly TRBD1 (6 bases). There are 12 residues in the CDR3. CDR1 SQVTM and CDR2 ANQGSEA come from the germline V gene. The CDR3 spells CSVEEPGHLTRF. The CDR3 DNA sequence: TGCAGCGTTGAAGAACCGGGACACCTTACGCGATTC.

The gene calls are TRBV6-2 or TRBV6-3 and TRBJ2-3; 11 bases are a match to TRBD2. V shed 2 bases and J 0 bases; nucleotides not matched to a gene: 4. The CDR3 loop spans 17 amino acids. Germline loops: CDR1 MNHEY, CDR2 SVGEGT. Here the CDR3 DNA reads TGTGCCAGCAGTTACCGGGGACTAGCGGAAAGCACAGATACGCAGTATTTT. Protein sequence: CASSYRGLAESTDTQYF.

This clonotype came up a few times. The chain is built from TRBV7-2 and TRBJ2-1; 8 nucleotides line up with TRBD1. The V segment lost 3 bases and the J segment 3 bases; nucleotides outside the gene matches: 7. Germline CDR1 is SGHTA and CDR2 is FQGNSA. CDR3 length equals 16 residues. CDR3 sequence (DNA): TGTGCCAGCAGCTTGCCGGGACAGGTCGTCTACAATGAGCAGTTCTTC. Its translation is CASSLPGQVVYNEQFF.